Listed below are T cell receptor beta chains from one sample, sequenced in a study of T cells in Graves' hyperthyroidism and ophthalmopathy. TCRdb reprocessed the multiplex PCR reads via MiXCR and lists one record per CDR3 protein. This sample has a few hundred thousand distinct CDR3 sequences; around 46% occur once, and the top ten carry approximately 8.2%. Sequencing was done on a sample of peripheral blood or thyroid tissue (not recorded which). The receptors originated from a woman between 18 and 29 years old with Graves' hyperthyroidism. Both conserved end residues are part of each CDR3. The order of the fields is V gene, D gene, clone size, J gene, CDR3 DNA, CDR3 protein. D genes are given only for firm matches. A clone size is listed for some rows: how often the clone was seen (once, few, many), or a class if it is expanded.

TRBV2	-	-	TRBJ1-1	TGTGCCAGCAGCTCATGGGCGGGACAGAACACTGAAGCTTTCTTT	CASSSWAGQNTEAFF
TRBV29-1	-	many	TRBJ1-1	TGCAGCGGCGAGACAGGAATGGGTACTGAAGCTTTCTTT	CSGETGMGTEAFF
TRBV7-2	TRBD1	many	TRBJ1-1	TGTGCCAGCAGCTCGACAGGGCACGCTGAAGCTTTCTTT	CASSSTGHAEAFF
TRBV14	TRBD1	many	TRBJ1-4	TGTGCCAGCAGCCAAGGGGGGACAGCCTTTGAAAAACTGTTTTTT	CASSQGGTAFEKLFF
TRBV19	TRBD1	-	TRBJ1-1	TGTGCCAGTAGTGCCTCCACAGGGGTAAGCACTGAAGCTTTCTTT	CASSASTGVSTEAFF
TRBV20-1	TRBD1	-	TRBJ1-5	TGCAGTGCGCTGGACAGGGGCAATCAGCCCCAGCATTTT	CSALDRGNQPQHF
TRBV10-3	-	many	TRBJ2-7	TGTGCCATCAGTTCCCGGCTGGGGGCATCCTACGAGCAGTACTTC	CAISSRLGASYEQYF
TRBV29-1	TRBD1	-	TRBJ2-7	TGCAGCGTTGAACTAACGGACAGGGAATCTATGAGCTCCTACGAGCAGTACTTC	CSVELTDRESMSSYEQYF
TRBV29-1	TRBD2	-	TRBJ2-5	TGCAGCAGTCAGCGGGAGTGGGAGACCCAGTACTTC	CSSQREWETQYF
TRBV5-1	TRBD1	-	TRBJ2-7	TGCGCCAGCAGCCCGGACAGGGGGCTTCCCGTGCAGTACTTC	CASSPDRGLPVQYF
TRBV5-8	-	few	TRBJ2-7	TGTGCCAGCAGTTTAAGGGATGCCTACGAGCAGTACTTC	CASSLRDAYEQYF
TRBV7-3	TRBD1	-	TRBJ2-7	TGTGCCAGCAGCTCGGACAGGGGGCCTTACGAGCAGTACTTC	CASSSDRGPYEQYF
TRBV19	TRBD1	-	TRBJ1-5	TGTGCCAGCCTCGGACAGGTCAGCAATCAGCCCCAGCATTTT	CASLGQVSNQPQHF
TRBV5-1	-	few	TRBJ2-7	TGCGCCAGCAGCAACCGGGACACCTACGAGCAGTACTTC	CASSNRDTYEQYF
TRBV6-5	-	few	TRBJ1-2	TGTGCCAGCAGTTACTATTCTGATGGCTACACCTTC	CASSYYSDGYTF
TRBV11-3	TRBD1	once	TRBJ1-2	TGTGCCAGCAGTAACCGACAGGGTGGCTACACCTTC	CASSNRQGGYTF
TRBV7-9	-	few	TRBJ1-6	TGTGCCAGCAGTTATTCGGCGGATAATTCACCCCTCCACTTT	CASSYSADNSPLHF
TRBV29-1	TRBD2	few	TRBJ2-3	TGCAGCGTTGCTTCTAGCGGGAGTCCAGATACGCAGTATTTT	CSVASSGSPDTQYF
TRBV24-1	-	many	TRBJ1-2	TGTGCCACCAGTGATTTGAGCAGGGGCAGTGGCTACACCTTC	CATSDLSRGSGYTF
TRBV7-9	TRBD2	few	TRBJ2-7	TGTGCCAGCAGCCCTATTCTAGCGGCCCTCACCTACGAGCAGTACTTC	CASSPILAALTYEQYF
TRBV24-1	-	many	TRBJ1-2	TGTGCCACCAGTGATCCGGGGTTCCGCTACACCTTC	CATSDPGFRYTF
TRBV7-9	TRBD1	few	TRBJ2-7	TGTGCCAGCACTGAAACAGGGGATGAGGTCGGGCAGTACTTC	CASTETGDEVGQYF
TRBV12-3/TRBV12-4	-	many	TRBJ1-5	TGTGCCAGCAGTTTACTGCTGCATCAGCCCCAGCATTTT	CASSLLLHQPQHF
TRBV7-7	-	many	TRBJ1-1	TGTGCCAGCAGCCAGACAGAGAACACTGAAGCTTTCTTT	CASSQTENTEAFF
TRBV7-9	-	many	TRBJ2-7	TGTGCCAGCAGCTTAGCTACCGGAGGGGGCTACGAGCAGTACTTC	CASSLATGGGYEQYF
TRBV10-3	-	-	TRBJ1-6	TGTGCCAGCAGCTTAACCGGACGCGGGAAAAATTCACCCCTCCACTTT	CASSLTGRGKNSPLHF
TRBV10-3	-	-	TRBJ2-2	TGTGCCATCAAAGGGCGCAGCACCGGGGAGCTGTTTTTT	CAIKGRSTGELFF